The sequence of this TCR beta chain was determined in a study of shared clonotypes between healthy human individuals. For every subset, genomic DNA was evenly distributed across several immunoSEQ plates. Sequenced by immunoSEQ multiplex PCR; TCRdb stores in-frame clones only, minus some. The sample has under 1,900,000 clones, approximately 98.5% seen once; the top ten hold approximately 0.38%. Subsets obtained from CD4+ cells comprised CD45RA+ naive and CD45RA-negative memory cells. Study outcomes and limitations: The study found roughly 5% of naive CD4 clonotypes shared across four donors. Compared with memory subsets, naive subsets generally had larger estimated richness.

This CDR3 region has 15 residues. Trimming removed 1 base at V and 5 bases at J, with 11 bases between. The germline V gene has CDR1 MGHDK and CDR2 SYGVNS. Concerning this clone itself: Its specificity is not known.

The V gene is TRBV25-1, the J gene TRBJ1-4; D is perhaps TRBD1 (5 bases). This TCR was sampled from a man aged 30-40 years in good health. What was sequenced was naive CD4+ T cells sorted from blood. This sample's subset: CD45RA+ positively selected. CDR3 amino acids: CASSESGRVNEKLFF. DNA of the CDR3: TGTGCCAGCAGTGAATCTGGCAGGGTGAATGAAAAACTGTTTTTT.